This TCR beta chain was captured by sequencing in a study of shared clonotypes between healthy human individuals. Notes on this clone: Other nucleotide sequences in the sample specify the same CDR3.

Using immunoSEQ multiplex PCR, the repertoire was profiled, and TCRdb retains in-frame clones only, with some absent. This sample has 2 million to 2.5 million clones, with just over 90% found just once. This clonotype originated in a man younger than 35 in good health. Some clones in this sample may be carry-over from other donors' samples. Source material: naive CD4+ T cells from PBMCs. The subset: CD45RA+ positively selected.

The CDR3 is CASSLSYEQYF. Written as DNA, the CDR3 is TGTGCCAGCAGCTTAAGCTACGAGCAGTACTTC. The chain combines TRBV7-2 with TRBJ2-7; no definite D call. The length of the CDR3 is 11 residues. CDR1 is SGHTA, CDR2 FQGNSA, per germline. Trimming shortened V by 2 bases and J by 3 bases, and 2 bases separated the two germline ends.